The 17 T cell receptor beta chains below were found in one sample sequenced in a study of cytomegalovirus exposure and HLA in healthy donors. 13 Jbeta primers and 60 Vbeta primers were used for the PCR. Sequencing used immunoSEQ multiplex PCR; TCRdb keeps in-frame clones, though not all of them. The repertoire includes 160,000 or so clones, around 77% of them detected once, and approximately 2.5% sits in the top ten. The specimen sequenced was PBMCs. The origin of the receptors is a man in his fifties or sixties in good health and CMV-seronegative.

The chain joins TRBV5-1 to TRBJ2-5; TRBD1 matches 9 bases. The J call could be wrong; TRBJ2-7 is a better fit for the DNA end. Germline CDR1 reads SGHRS; CDR2 reads YFSETQ. This CDR3 comprises 15 residues. CDR3 in amino acids: CASSLGTGSMYEQYF. The CDR3 coding sequence is TGCGCCAGCAGCTTAGGGACAGGGAGTATGTACGAGCAGTACTTC.

The chain links TRBV5-5 to TRBJ2-1, with a weak D call TRBD1 (6 bases). Germline CDR1 SGHKS, CDR2 YYEKEE (reference sequence). V was pared by 0 bases and J by 11 bases, with 12 bases between. The CDR3 contains 13 residues. The CDR3 here is CASSLVVGAQQFF. CDR3 coding DNA: TGTGCCAGCAGCTTGGTTGTGGGGGCCCAGCAGTTCTTC.

This clone was seen a single time. The gene calls are TRBV14 and TRBJ2-5; 7 bases align to TRBD1. Germline loops: CDR1 SGHDN, CDR2 FVKESK. The CDR3 runs to 13 residues. V lost 4 bases and J lost 5; bases outside the gene matches: 4. CDR3 loop: CASSRFRGETQYF. CDR3 coding DNA: TGTGCCAGCAGCCGCTTCAGGGGGGAGACCCAGTACTTC.

The chain joins TRBV27 to TRBJ2-2; 7 bases agree with TRBD1. Losses at the gene ends were 6 bases for V and 2 bases for J; bases not matched to a gene: 3. The CDR3 is made up of 14 amino acids. In germline, CDR1 is MNHEY, CDR2 SMNVEV (reference sequence). As DNA, the CDR3 is TGTGCCAGCAGGGGGACAGTTAACACCGGGGAGCTGTTTTTT. Its protein product is CASRGTVNTGELFF.

This rearrangement joins TRBV30 to TRBJ2-1; D is perhaps TRBD2 (6 bases). The V end lost 0 bases, the J end lost 7 bases, and 10 bases lay between the germline ends. This CDR3 is built from 13 residues. Germline loops: CDR1 GTSNPN, CDR2 SVGIG (reference sequence). The CDR3 is CAWSVTRSNEQFF. The CDR3 DNA follows: TGTGCCTGGAGTGTGACTAGGTCGAATGAGCAGTTCTTC.

The genes are TRBV2 and TRBJ1-1; tentative D call: TRBD1 (6 bases). The germline V gene encodes CDR1 SNHLY and CDR2 FYNNEI. The CDR3 is 14 amino acids. Trimming removed 4 bases from V and 0 bases from J, with 9 bases in between. The CDR3 here is CASSGRGMNTEAFF. DNA of the CDR3: TGTGCCAGCAGTGGTAGGGGGATGAACACTGAAGCTTTCTTT.

The gene calls are TRBV6-5 and TRBJ1-5; D gene unclear. The V gene lost 6 bases and the J gene lost 0 bases, with 12 bases spanning the gap. Germline CDR1 reads MNHEY; CDR2 reads SVGAGI. This CDR3 comprises 15 residues. The CDR3, as DNA: TGTGCCAGCAGCTTGGACGGGAATAGCAATCAGCCCCAGCATTTT. Protein product: CASSLDGNSNQPQHF.

This chain links TRBV4-1 with TRBJ2-1; the match to TRBD2 covers 9 bases. The V gene's germline CDR1 is MGHRA and CDR2 YSYEKL. The CDR3 spans 17 residues. V gave up 4 bases and J gave up 2 bases; unmatched junction bases: 9. CDR3: CASSRILAGKTYNEQFF. CDR3 coding DNA: TGCGCCAGCAGCCGGATTCTAGCGGGGAAAACCTACAATGAGCAGTTCTTC.

The rearrangement joins TRBV5-6 to TRBJ1-2; TRBD1 might be the D (6 bases). The CDR3 consists of 14 residues. CDR1 SGHDT and CDR2 YYEEEE come from the germline V gene. Trimming pared 4 bases from V and 6 bases from J, leaving 16 bases between. The chain's CDR3 is CASSPIRGGNGYTF. CDR3 DNA sequence: TGTGCCAGCAGCCCTATTCGCGGGGGCAATGGCTACACCTTC.

The V gene is TRBV6-5, the J gene TRBJ1-1, with TRBD1 matching 8 bases. Per the germline V gene, CDR1 is MNHEY and CDR2 is SVGAGI. The CDR3 sequence is 14 residues long. The V and J ends lost 6 bases and 5 bases, in that order; junction bases with no gene match: 8. CDR3 sequence (DNA): TGTGCCAGCAGGCCAGACAGGGGTGGTACTGAAGCTTTCTTT. Translated, it gives CASRPDRGGTEAFF.

The V and J genes are TRBV30 and TRBJ1-2, with D unresolved. V lost 7 bases, J lost 4 bases, and 19 bases lay in between. Germline CDR1 GTSNPN, CDR2 SVGIG (reference sequence). There are 14 residues in the CDR3. The CDR3 protein is CAFGEGLALYGYTF. CDR3 nucleotides: TGTGCCTTCGGAGAAGGTTTAGCCCTCTATGGCTACACCTTC.

The chain combines TRBV27 with TRBJ1-1; tentative D call: TRBD1 (6 bases). The CDR3 has 17 residues. The V end lost 2 bases, the J end lost 2 bases, and 18 bases lay between the germline ends. From germline, CDR1 is MNHEY and CDR2 SMNVEV (reference sequence). CDR3 nucleotide sequence: TGTGCCAGCAGTTTACGAATGGGGGCATTAACCAACACTGAAGCTTTCTTT. Translating gives CASSLRMGALTNTEAFF.

The chain joins TRBV5-1 to TRBJ2-1; 12 bases match TRBD2. Trimming took 5 bases from V and 1 from J; bases not matched to a gene: 4. CDR3 length equals 16 residues. CDR1 is SGHRS, CDR2 YFSETQ, per germline. CDR3 bases: TGCGCCAGCAGACACACTAGCGGGAGGTCCTACAATGAGCAGTTCTTC. This encodes CASRHTSGRSYNEQFF.

The CDR3 sequence is CASSQGGQRERYEQYF. In DNA form, the CDR3 reads TGCGCCAGCAGCCAAGGCGGGCAGCGGGAGAGATACGAGCAGTACTTC. This chain joins TRBV4-3 and TRBJ2-7; 8 bases line up with TRBD2. V was clipped by 1 base and J by 4 bases; unmatched bases: 9. The CDR3 is 16 amino acids. CDR1 LGHNA and CDR2 YSLEER come from the germline V gene.

V gene TRBV5-1 combines with J gene TRBJ2-7, with a tentative D call TRBD2 (6 bases). In germline, CDR1 is SGHRS, CDR2 YFSETQ. CDR3 length: 16 amino acids. V was trimmed by 3 bases and J by 4 bases, leaving 20 bases between them. CDR3 amino acids: CASSSNERVGWYEQYF. CDR3 coding DNA: TGCGCCAGCAGCTCCAATGAGCGGGTCGGTTGGTACGAGCAGTACTTC.

The chain recombines TRBV6-5 with TRBJ1-1, with D possibly being TRBD1 (6 bases). Deletions cut 6 bases from V and 0 bases from J, with 14 bases between. Per germline, CDR1 MNHEY and CDR2 SVGAGI. CDR3 length: 15 amino acids. Written as DNA, the CDR3 is TGTGCCAGCAGCCCTTCAGGGGAGATGAACACTGAAGCTTTCTTT. Protein: CASSPSGEMNTEAFF.

This clone was counted only a few times. The rearrangement links TRBV28 to TRBJ1-1, with D unresolved. The CDR3 loop spans 12 amino acids. Trimming removed 3 bases from V and 5 bases from J, with 7 bases in between. Looked up from germline, CDR1 is MDHEN and CDR2 is SYDVKM. For the CDR3, the DNA is TGTGCCAGCAGTTTCCGGGATACTGAAGCTTTCTTT. This gives the protein CASSFRDTEAFF.